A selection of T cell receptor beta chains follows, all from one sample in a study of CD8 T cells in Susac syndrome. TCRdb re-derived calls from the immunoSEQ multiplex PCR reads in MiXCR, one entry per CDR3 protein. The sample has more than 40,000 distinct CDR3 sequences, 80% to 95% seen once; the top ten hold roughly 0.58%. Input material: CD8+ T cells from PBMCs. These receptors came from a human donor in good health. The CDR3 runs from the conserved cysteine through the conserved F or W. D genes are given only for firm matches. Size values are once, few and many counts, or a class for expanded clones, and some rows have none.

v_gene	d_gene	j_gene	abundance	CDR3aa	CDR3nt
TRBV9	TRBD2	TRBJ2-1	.	CASSPGLDLEQFF	TGTGCCAGCAGCCCAGGACTAGATCTTGAGCAGTTCTTC
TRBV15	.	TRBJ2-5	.	CATSRPTGAGISETQYF	TGTGCCACCAGCAGACCGACGGGGGCAGGAATATCAGAGACCCAGTACTTC
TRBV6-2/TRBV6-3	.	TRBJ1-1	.	CASSYSSGDTEAFF	TGTGCCAGCAGTTACTCGAGTGGGGACACTGAAGCTTTCTTT
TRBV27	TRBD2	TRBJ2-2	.	CASSRLAGANTGELFF	TGTGCCAGCAGCCGTTTAGCGGGAGCGAACACCGGGGAGCTGTTTTTT
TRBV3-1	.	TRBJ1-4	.	CASSRPGAEKLFF	TGTGCCAGCAGCCGCCCCGGGGCTGAAAAACTGTTTTTT
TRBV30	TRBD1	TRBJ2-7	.	CAWSSRPGTGFGEQYF	TGTGCCTGGAGTTCCCGCCCGGGGACAGGGTTTGGCGAGCAGTACTTC
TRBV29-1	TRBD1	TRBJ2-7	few	CSVETQGDSYEQYF	TGCAGCGTTGAAACTCAGGGGGACTCCTACGAGCAGTACTTC
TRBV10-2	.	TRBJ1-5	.	CASSEGVSNQPQHF	TGCGCCAGCAGTGAGGGGGTTAGCAATCAGCCCCAGCATTTT
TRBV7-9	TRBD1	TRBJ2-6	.	CASSITGAGANVLTF	TGTGCCAGCAGCATCACAGGGGCGGGGGCCAACGTCCTGACTTTC
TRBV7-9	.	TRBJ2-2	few	CASSLIALSTGELFF	TGTGCCAGCAGCTTAATAGCCCTCTCGACCGGGGAGCTGTTTTTT
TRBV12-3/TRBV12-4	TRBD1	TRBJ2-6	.	CASSLGSGGSGANVLTF	TGTGCCAGCAGTTTAGGGTCAGGGGGCTCTGGGGCCAACGTCCTGACTTTC
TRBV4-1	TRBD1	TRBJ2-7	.	CASSLSRTGSSYEQYF	TGCGCCAGCAGCTTATCCCGGACAGGGAGCTCCTACGAGCAGTACTTC
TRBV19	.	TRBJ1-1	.	CASSMVRNTEAFF	TGTGCCAGTAGTATGGTAAGGAACACTGAAGCTTTCTTT
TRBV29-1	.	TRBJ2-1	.	CSAAGSSSYNEQFF	TGCAGCGCCGCGGGGTCAAGCTCCTACAATGAGCAGTTCTTC
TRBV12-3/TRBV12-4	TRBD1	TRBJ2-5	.	CASSPTGEETQYF	TGTGCCAGCAGCCCGACAGGGGAAGAGACCCAGTACTTC
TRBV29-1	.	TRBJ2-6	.	CSVEDPSGAGANVLTF	TGCAGCGTTGAAGATCCCTCGGGCGCGGGGGCCAACGTCCTGACTTTC
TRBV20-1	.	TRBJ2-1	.	CIAPGSSYNEQFF	TGCATCGCTCCGGGGAGCTCCTACAATGAGCAGTTCTTC
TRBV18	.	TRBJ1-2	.	CASSNTPGEPNYGYTF	TGTGCCAGCTCCAACACCCCCGGCGAACCTAACTATGGCTACACCTTC
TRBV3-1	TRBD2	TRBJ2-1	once	CASSQEGTSGRNEQFF	TGTGCCAGCAGCCAAGAGGGGACTAGCGGGAGGAATGAGCAGTTCTTC
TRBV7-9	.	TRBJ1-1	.	CASSTAGYTEAFF	TGTGCCAGCAGCACCGCGGGGTATACTGAAGCTTTCTTT
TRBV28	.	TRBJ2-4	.	CASSDPGGWIAKNIQYF	TGTGCCAGCAGTGACCCTGGGGGTTGGATAGCCAAAAACATTCAGTACTTC
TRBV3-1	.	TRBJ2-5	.	CASSQVQSSTKTQYF	TGTGCCAGCAGCCAAGTTCAGTCTAGCACGAAGACCCAGTACTTC
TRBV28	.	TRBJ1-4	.	CASSLMGVSNEKLFF	TGTGCCAGCAGTCTAATGGGAGTATCGAATGAAAAACTGTTTTTT
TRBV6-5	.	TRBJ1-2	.	CASNPKLGYTF	TGTGCCAGCAACCCTAAGCTTGGCTACACCTTC
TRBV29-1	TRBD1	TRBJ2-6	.	CSVELDRESGANVLTF	TGCAGCGTTGAACTGGACAGGGAGTCTGGGGCCAACGTCCTGACTTTC
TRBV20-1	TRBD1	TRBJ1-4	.	CSASQGASNEKLFF	TGCAGTGCGAGCCAGGGGGCCAGTAATGAAAAACTGTTTTTT
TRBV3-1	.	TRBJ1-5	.	CASSQDPWGSQPQHF	TGTGCCAGCAGCCAAGACCCCTGGGGCAGTCAGCCCCAGCATTTT
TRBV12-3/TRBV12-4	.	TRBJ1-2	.	CASSVSMTHGYTF	TGTGCCAGCAGTGTTTCAATGACCCATGGCTACACCTTC